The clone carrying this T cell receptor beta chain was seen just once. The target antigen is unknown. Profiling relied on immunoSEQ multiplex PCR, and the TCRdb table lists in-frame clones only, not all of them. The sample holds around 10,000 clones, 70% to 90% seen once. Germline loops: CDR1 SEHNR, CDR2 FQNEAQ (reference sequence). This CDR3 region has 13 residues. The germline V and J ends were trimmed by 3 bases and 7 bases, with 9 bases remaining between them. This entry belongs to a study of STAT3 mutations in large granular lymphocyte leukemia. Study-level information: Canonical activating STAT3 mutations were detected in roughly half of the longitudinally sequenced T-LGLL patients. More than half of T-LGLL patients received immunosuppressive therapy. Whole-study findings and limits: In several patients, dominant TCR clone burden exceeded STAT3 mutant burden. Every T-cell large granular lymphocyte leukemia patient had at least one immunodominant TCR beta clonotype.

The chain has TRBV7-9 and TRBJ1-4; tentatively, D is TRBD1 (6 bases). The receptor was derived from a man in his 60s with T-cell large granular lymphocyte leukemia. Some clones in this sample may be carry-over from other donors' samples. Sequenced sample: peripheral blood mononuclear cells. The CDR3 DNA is TGTGCCAGCAGCTTGGGGGCTGGTGAAAAACTGTTTTTT. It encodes CASSLGAGEKLFF.